Listed below are T cell receptor beta chains from one sample, sequenced in a study of identical twins. TCRdb ran MiXCR on the 5' RACE reads and lists one entry per CDR3 protein. The sample records 650,000 to 750,000 distinct CDR3 sequences, approximately 21% being singletons. The same data also went into a second study, on T cells expressing NK-cell markers.

Sequenced material: PBMCs. Receptors originate from a woman younger than 30 in good health. Each CDR3 is given with its conserved first and last residue. A D gene is named only where the DNA matches it firmly. Clone sizes are given selectively: once, few, many, or a class where the clone is expanded.

16	TRBV27	NA	TRBD1	TRBJ1-1	CASSTSGTGGRTEAFF	TGTGCCAGCAGTACCTCCGGGACAGGGGGCCGGACTGAAGCTTTCTTT
15	TRBV4-3	many	TRBD2	TRBJ2-7	CASSLQGLGGGEQYF	TGCGCCAGCAGCCTCCAGGGACTAGGCGGGGGCGAGCAGTACTTC
18	TRBV29-1	NA	NA	TRBJ2-5	CSVNKPGGGTDVLETQYF	TGCAGCGTTAATAAACCCGGTGGAGGGACAGACGTTTTGGAGACCCAGTACTTC
15	TRBV12-3/TRBV12-4	many	TRBD1	TRBJ1-4	CASSLRDRGRGKLFF	TGTGCCAGCAGTCTCCGGGACAGGGGGCGCGGAAAACTGTTTTTT
14	TRBV5-6	NA	TRBD2	TRBJ2-7	CASSLTSGVGEQYF	TGTGCCAGCAGCTTGACTAGCGGGGTAGGCGAGCAGTACTTC
14	TRBV20-1	NA	NA	TRBJ2-7	CSARDLHSSYEQYF	TGCAGTGCTAGAGATCTTCACAGCTCCTACGAGCAGTACTTC
14	TRBV10-2	NA	NA	TRBJ2-2	CASVPPTNTGELFF	TGCGCCAGCGTTCCACCCACGAACACCGGGGAGCTGTTTTTT
14	TRBV19	NA	TRBD1	TRBJ1-1	CASSTGQGGTEAFF	TGTGCCAGTAGTACGGGACAGGGGGGCACTGAAGCTTTCTTT
13	TRBV25-1	NA	NA	TRBJ2-5	CASSDASRETQYF	TGTGCCAGCAGTGACGCCAGCAGGGAGACCCAGTACTTC
14	TRBV20-1	few	NA	TRBJ2-2	CSARGRQLTGELFF	TGCAGTGCTAGAGGGAGACAGTTAACCGGGGAGCTGTTTTTT
13	TRBV18	NA	NA	TRBJ2-1	CASSRTFYNEQFF	TGTGCCAGCTCAAGGACTTTCTACAATGAGCAGTTCTTC
17	TRBV7-2	few	NA	TRBJ2-4	CASSTNLWTARGNIQYF	TGTGCCAGCAGCACGAATCTATGGACAGCAAGAGGAAACATTCAGTACTTC
13	TRBV7-2	NA	NA	TRBJ2-1	CASSLALAPEQFF	TGTGCCAGCAGCTTAGCGCTGGCCCCTGAGCAGTTCTTC
15	TRBV6-1	many	TRBD1	TRBJ1-6	CASRTDREGNSPLHF	TGTGCCAGCAGAACGGACAGGGAGGGTAATTCACCCCTCCACTTT
15	TRBV7-7	NA	NA	TRBJ2-4	CASSLVNRQKFIQYF	TGTGCTAGCAGCCTGGTCAATCGACAGAAATTCATTCAGTACTTC
14	TRBV5-1	NA	NA	TRBJ2-2	CASSLVFNTGELFF	TGCGCCAGCAGCTTGGTCTTCAACACCGGGGAGCTGTTTTTT
15	TRBV20-1	few	TRBD1	TRBJ2-7	CSARGLRTGRSEQYF	TGCAGTGCTAGAGGGCTGCGGACAGGGCGGTCCGAGCAGTACTTC
12	TRBV20-1	many	NA	TRBJ2-5	CSARLGGETQYF	TGCAGTGCTAGGTTGGGTGGAGAGACCCAGTACTTC
12	TRBV6-5	many	TRBD1	TRBJ1-5	CASRDRDQPQHF	TGTGCCAGCCGGGACAGGGATCAGCCCCAGCATTTT
12	TRBV20-1	many	NA	TRBJ2-3	CSARDHGDTQYF	TGCAGTGCTAGAGATCATGGAGATACGCAGTATTTT
17	TRBV29-1	NA	NA	TRBJ2-3	CSVEAGARVEGADTQYF	TGCAGCGTTGAGGCCGGGGCTAGGGTGGAAGGCGCAGATACGCAGTATTTT
15	TRBV12-3/TRBV12-4	NA	TRBD1	TRBJ2-4	CASSFTGASSGIQYF	TGTGCCAGCAGCTTCACAGGGGCAAGCTCGGGCATTCAGTACTTC
13	TRBV27	few	TRBD1	TRBJ1-1	CASSYLQGSEAFF	TGTGCCAGCAGTTATCTACAGGGGAGTGAAGCTTTCTTT
14	TRBV5-1	NA	NA	TRBJ1-2	CASSPGDGYYGYTF	TGCGCCAGCAGCCCCGGGGACGGGTACTATGGCTACACCTTC
14	TRBV11-2	few	NA	TRBJ2-7	CASSSLYAGPEQYF	TGTGCCAGCAGCTCCCTTTACGCAGGCCCCGAGCAGTACTTC
14	TRBV27	few	TRBD2	TRBJ2-1	CASLGLAGRNEQFF	TGTGCCAGCCTGGGACTAGCGGGAAGGAATGAGCAGTTCTTC
15	TRBV3-1	NA	NA	TRBJ2-7	CASSQGASSSYEQYF	TGTGCCAGCAGCCAAGGTGCTAGCTCCTCCTACGAGCAGTACTTC
12	TRBV25-1	NA	NA	TRBJ1-2	CASAWGGDGYTF	TGTGCCAGTGCTTGGGGGGGCGATGGCTACACCTTC
17	TRBV7-2	NA	TRBD2	TRBJ2-5	CASSLGGLAGGQETQYF	TGTGCCAGCAGCTTAGGAGGTTTAGCGGGAGGCCAAGAGACCCAGTACTTC
15	TRBV20-1	few	NA	TRBJ1-1	CSARRVGAGGTEAFF	TGCAGTGCTAGAAGGGTCGGGGCCGGAGGGACTGAAGCTTTCTTT
14	TRBV18	few	NA	TRBJ2-4	CASSPLGAKNIQYF	TGTGCCAGCTCACCCTTGGGTGCCAAAAACATTCAGTACTTC
13	TRBV20-1	once	NA	TRBJ2-2	CGARRRDTGELFF	TGCGGTGCTAGGCGGCGGGACACCGGGGAGCTGTTTTTT